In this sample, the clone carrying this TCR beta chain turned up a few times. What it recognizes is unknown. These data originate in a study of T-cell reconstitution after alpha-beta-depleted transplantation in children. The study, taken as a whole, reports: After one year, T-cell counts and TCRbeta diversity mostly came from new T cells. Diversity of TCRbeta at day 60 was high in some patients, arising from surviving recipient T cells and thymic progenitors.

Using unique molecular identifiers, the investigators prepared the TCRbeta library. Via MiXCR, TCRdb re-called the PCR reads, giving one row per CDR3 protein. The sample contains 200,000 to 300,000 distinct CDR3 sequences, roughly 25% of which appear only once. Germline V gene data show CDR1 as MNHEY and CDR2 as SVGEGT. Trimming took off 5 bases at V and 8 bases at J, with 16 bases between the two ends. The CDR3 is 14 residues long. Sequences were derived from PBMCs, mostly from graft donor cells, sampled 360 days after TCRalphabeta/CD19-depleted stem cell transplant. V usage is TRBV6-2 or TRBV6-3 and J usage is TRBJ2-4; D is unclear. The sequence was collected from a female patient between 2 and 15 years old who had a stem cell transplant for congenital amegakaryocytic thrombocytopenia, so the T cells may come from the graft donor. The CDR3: CASSLFRHSDIQYF. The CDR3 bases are TGTGCCAGCAGTCTCTTCCGACATTCAGACATTCAGTACTTC.